The clone carrying this TCR beta chain appeared a few times. The antigen remains unidentified. Attachment of unique molecular identifiers to individual cDNA molecules was performed. A single record per CDR3 protein comes from TCRdb applying MiXCR to the 5' RACE reads. The sample contains some 61,000 distinct CDR3 sequences, roughly 9% of which appear only once. This entry comes from a study of early T cells in non-severe SARS-CoV-2 infection. Turning to the study itself: Sequencing of unsorted whole blood was done on bulk RNA, leaving chains unpaired.

Germline loops: CDR1 SGDLS, CDR2 YYNGEE. V was pared by 6 bases and J by 6 bases, with 12 bases between. This CDR3 has 13 amino acids. Study conclusions and caveats: Comparison of clonotypes with VDJdb favored anti-spike CD8 responses while missing private and CD4 specificities.

The sequences come from whole blood, collected at baseline. This TCR was sampled from an adult who was a healthcare worker with PCR-confirmed SARS-CoV-2 infection or an uninfected control (not recorded which). The rearrangement joins TRBV9 to TRBJ2-2; D is ambiguous. CDR3 in DNA: TGTGCCAGCACCTTTTCTGGGGCCGGGGAGCTGTTTTTT. Translated: CASTFSGAGELFF.